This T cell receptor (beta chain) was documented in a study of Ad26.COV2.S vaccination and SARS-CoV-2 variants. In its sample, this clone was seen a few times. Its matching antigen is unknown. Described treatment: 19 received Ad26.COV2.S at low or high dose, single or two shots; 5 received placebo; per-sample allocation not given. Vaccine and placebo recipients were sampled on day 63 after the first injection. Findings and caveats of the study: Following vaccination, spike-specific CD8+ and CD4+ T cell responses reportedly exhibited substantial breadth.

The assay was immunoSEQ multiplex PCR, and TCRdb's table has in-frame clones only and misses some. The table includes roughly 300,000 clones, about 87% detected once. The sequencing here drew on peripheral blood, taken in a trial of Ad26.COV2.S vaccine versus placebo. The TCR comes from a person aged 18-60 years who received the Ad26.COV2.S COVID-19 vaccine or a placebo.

The CDR3 sequence: CASSYKGARVFTEAFF. The CDR3 region has the DNA TGTGCCAGCAGTTATAAGGGGGCCCGTGTCTTTACTGAAGCTTTCTTT. The rearrangement links TRBV6-5 to TRBJ1-1; TRBD1 aligns across 7 bases. The CDR3 extends over 16 amino acids. V shed 3 bases and J 5 bases; nucleotides not matched to a gene: 12. Looked up from germline, CDR1 is MNHEY and CDR2 is SVGAGI.